These 5 T cell receptor beta chains were all obtained from the same sample, sequenced in a study of T cell responses to AZD1222 COVID-19 vaccine. Sequencing was performed with immunoSEQ multiplex PCR; in TCRdb, only in-frame clones are kept and a portion is missing. The sample holds 240,000 or so clones; roughly 93% are singletons and the top ten take roughly 0.6%. This specimen was peripheral blood, taken on day 0 of AZD1222 vaccination. These TCRs come from an adult in good health.

V and J are TRBV7-2 and TRBJ2-2, with D perhaps matching TRBD2 (6 bases). V was clipped by 1 base and J by 5 bases, with 11 bases between them. CDR1 and CDR2 from the germline V gene are SGHTA and FQGNSA. The CDR3 is 15 residues long. This CDR3 is CASSLVGSGTGELFF. CDR3 nucleotides: TGTGCCAGCAGCTTAGTCGGGAGCGGGACCGGGGAGCTGTTTTTT.

The rearrangement uses TRBV28 and TRBJ2-7; D tentatively reads TRBD1 or TRBD2 (5 bases each). V lost 5 bases, J lost 4 bases, and 15 bases lay in between. The germline V gene encodes CDR1 MDHEN and CDR2 SYDVKM. The CDR3 consists of 14 residues. The CDR3 nucleotides are TGTGCCAGCAGTCCACCGGGACCGCCTTACGAGCAGTACTTC. This encodes CASSPPGPPYEQYF.

This clone turned up a few times. The chain has TRBV9 and TRBJ1-1; 7 positions match TRBD1. The CDR3 is made up of 14 amino acids. The germline V gene encodes CDR1 SGDLS and CDR2 YYNGEE. Losses at the gene ends were 4 bases for V and 4 bases for J; bases not matched to a gene: 7. In DNA form, the CDR3 reads TGTGCCAGCAGCCTCGGACAGGCGGGCACTGAAGCTTTCTTT. Translation: CASSLGQAGTEAFF.

This clone turned up a few times. The gene calls are TRBV3-1 (or the pseudogene TRBV3-2) and TRBJ1-5; D remains unclear. The germline V gene has CDR1 LGHDT and CDR2 YNNKEL (reference sequence). CDR3 size: 12 residues. V was trimmed by 6 bases and J by 7 bases, leaving 10 bases between them. The CDR3 reads CASSLEGQPQHF. In DNA, the CDR3 is TGTGCCAGCAGTCTCGAGGGCCAGCCCCAGCATTTT.

The rearrangement joins TRBV7-2 to TRBJ2-7; tentative D call: TRBD2 (6 bases). Trimming pared 2 bases from V and 6 bases from J, leaving 8 bases between. The CDR3 has 12 residues. Germline V gene lookup returns CDR1 SGHTA and CDR2 FQGNSA. The CDR3 DNA follows: TGTGCCAGCAGCTTACAGGGAGGCGAGCAGTACTTC. As protein: CASSLQGGEQYF.